This T cell receptor beta chain is from a study of T cells in tuberculosis. Study-wide background: In South Africa, adults with active tuberculosis were compared with IGRA-negative and latently infected IGRA-positive adolescents. Study-level points and caveats: Classification accuracy was approximately 85% (AUROC under 0.95) with the GMM-specific repertoire. The TCR-beta difference was not significant; alpha differences partly reflected length.

Time point indicated: new active TB diagnosis, blood taken before or within 7 days of starting treatment. On average around 100,000 T cells per donor were immunosequenced. Produced via immunoSEQ multiplex PCR; TCRdb's table is partial and in-frame only. The repertoire holds more than 35,000 clones, with 94% as singletons. V shed 8 bases, J shed 8 bases, and the junction held 12 bases outside the gene matches. Germline-derived CDR1 and CDR2 are MNHEY and SVGAGI. This CDR3 region has 14 residues. Remarks on this clone: What it recognizes is unknown.

The sequence derives from an adult with tuberculosis. Sequences were derived from PBMCs, sampled at tuberculosis diagnosis. J is TRBJ1-1 and V is TRBV6-5; 9 bases are a match to TRBD1. CDR3 in amino acids: CASFPSGTGREAFF. The CDR3 DNA reads as TGTGCCAGCTTCCCCTCCGGGACAGGGAGGGAAGCTTTCTTT.